This T cell receptor beta chain comes out of a study of CD8 T cells in ankylosing spondylitis. General study findings and limits: Matched synovial fluid from ankylosing spondylitis patients was reported to be enriched for disease-linked clones. Disease-linked clones displayed a CD8+ phenotype and appeared relatively rarely in peripheral blood. Blood from ankylosing spondylitis patients appeared to carry a characteristic roughly 8-variant TCR beta motif.

V shed 5 bases and J 6 bases; nucleotides not matched to a gene: 7. The CDR3 runs 17 residues. The V gene's germline CDR1 is SEHNR and CDR2 FQNEAQ (reference sequence). Each TCR beta library was made by quantitative 5'-RACE that incorporated molecular barcodes. MiXCR was run by TCRdb on the 5' RACE reads, yielding one entry per CDR3 protein. Of some 840,000 distinct CDR3 sequences in the sample, 10% to 15% were seen once. This clonotype was detected a few times. Its target is not known. This sequence originates from a male donor with ankylosing spondylitis. The chain couples TRBV7-9 to TRBJ2-2, with TRBD2 matching 15 bases. The sequenced sample was blood, either unsorted or a sorted T cell fraction (not recorded which). CDR3 nucleotides: TGTGCCAGCAGCCAGACGTGGACTAGCGGGAGGGCCGGGGAGCTGTTTTTT. It yields the protein CASSQTWTSGRAGELFF.